This entry lists 20 T cell receptor beta chains sequenced from one sample in a study of T-cell reconstitution after alpha-beta-depleted transplantation in children. Unique molecular identifiers were incorporated into the prepared TCRbeta library. TCRdb re-analysed the PCR reads in MiXCR, keeping a single row per CDR3 protein. The sample comprises about 340,000 distinct CDR3 sequences, 10% to 15% of which are singletons, and around 4.5% rests with the top ten. Sequencing used PBMCs, obtained from the stem cell graft. The receptors come from a human donor who donated a stem cell graft to a child with Fanconi anemia.

This chain connects TRBV6-5 to TRBJ1-1; D possibly corresponds to TRBD1 (5 bases). CDR1 is MNHEY, CDR2 SVGAGI, per germline. V dropped 2 bases and J dropped 7 bases, with 14 bases sitting between them. The CDR3 is made up of 14 amino acids. The CDR3, as DNA: TGTGCCAGCAGTTACGAGTCGGGGCTAAATGAAGCTTTCTTT. Residues: CASSYESGLNEAFF.

The chain combines TRBV28 with TRBJ1-5; D call uncertain. Germline V gene sequence: CDR1 MDHEN, CDR2 SYDVKM. The CDR3 runs to 13 residues. V lost 3 bases and J 7 bases, leaving 10 bases between the germline ends. The CDR3 region is CASSFPGTQPQHF. The CDR3 bases are TGTGCCAGCAGTTTCCCGGGCACCCAGCCCCAGCATTTT.

This chain joins TRBV18 and TRBJ2-1, with D possibly TRBD2 on 7 matching bases. In germline, CDR1 is KGHSH, CDR2 LQKENI. The V end lost 4 bases, the J end lost 0 bases, and 13 bases lay between the germline ends. This CDR3 is 16 amino acids long. In DNA form, the CDR3 reads TGTGCCAGCTCACTATTTGCGGGGGCCTCCTACAATGAGCAGTTCTTC. This codes for CASSLFAGASYNEQFF.

Many counts were recorded for this clonotype. The V gene is TRBV12-3 or TRBV12-4, the J gene TRBJ2-1; D remains ambiguous. There are 16 residues in the CDR3. V gave up 1 base and J gave up 6 bases, with 16 bases separating them. CDR3 nucleotides: TGTGCCAGCAGTTTAGAGGGCCTCGTCCAACGCAATGAGCAGTTCTTC. This translates into CASSLEGLVQRNEQFF.

This clonotype was counted between two and nine times. The DNA for the CDR3 is TGTGCCAGCAGCGGGGACAGGGGGATTTATTCACCCCTCCACTTT. Protein sequence: CASSGDRGIYSPLHF. The chain carries TRBV2 and TRBJ1-6; 11 nucleotides agree with TRBD1. The CDR3 totals 15 residues. Germline V CDR1 and CDR2: SNHLY, FYNNEI. Trimming at V came to 6 bases and at J to 8 bases, leaving 6 bases not matched to a gene.

This clonotype was counted between two and nine times. V is TRBV12-3 or TRBV12-4 and J is TRBJ1-1; 9 bases fit TRBD1. The length of the CDR3 is 16 residues. V lost 3 bases to trimming and J lost 4 bases; unmatched junction nucleotides: 9. The chain's CDR3 is CASSFFPTGGFTEAFF. CDR3 coding DNA: TGTGCCAGCAGTTTCTTCCCGACAGGGGGTTTCACTGAAGCTTTCTTT.

This chain links TRBV4-3 with TRBJ2-3; the match to TRBD2 covers 14 bases. V lost 3 bases and J lost 3; bases outside the gene matches: 5. Germline-derived CDR1 and CDR2 are LGHNA and YSLEER. This CDR3 contains 17 residues. The CDR3 reads CASSQGLAGEGTDTQYF. CDR3 sequence (DNA): TGCGCCAGCAGCCAGGGACTAGCGGGGGAGGGTACAGATACGCAGTATTTT.

The table lists this clonotype with many counts. The J gene is TRBJ2-1, the V gene TRBV5-1; D is unclear. Per the germline V gene, CDR1 is SGHRS and CDR2 is YFSETQ. The V end lost 2 bases, the J end lost 8 bases, and 11 bases lay between the germline ends. The CDR3 has 13 amino acids. The CDR3 reads CASSFYSWDEQFF. The CDR3 DNA reads as TGCGCCAGCAGCTTTTATTCCTGGGATGAGCAGTTCTTC.

The J gene is TRBJ2-2, the V gene TRBV4-1; 10 nucleotides agree with TRBD1. Germline lookup yields CDR1 MGHRA and CDR2 YSYEKL. The CDR3 loop spans 17 amino acids. Losses at the gene ends were 0 bases for V and 5 bases for J; bases not matched to a gene: 6. The DNA of the CDR3 is TGCGCCAGCAGCCAAGATCGCGGGACAGGGGTTACCGGGGAGCTGTTTTTT. Its translation: CASSQDRGTGVTGELFF.

Ten or more counts support this clonotype. The V and J genes are TRBV21-1 and TRBJ2-1; the D segment call TRBD1 is taken from the table without a DNA check. TRBV21-1 is a pseudogene locus. This CDR3 is 16 amino acids long. The CDR3 DNA reads TGTGCCAGCAGCAAACGCGGGGGGCGCGTCTACAATGAGCAGTTCTTC. As protein: CASSKRGGRVYNEQFF.

In this sample, this clonotype turned up many times. The chain has TRBV18 and TRBJ1-6; tentative D call: TRBD1 (5 bases). V dropped 4 bases and J dropped 5 bases, with 9 bases sitting between them. The CDR3 runs to 14 residues. Germline CDR1 is KGHSH and CDR2 is LQKENI. CDR3 in amino acids: CASSQGFNNSPLHF. Here the CDR3 DNA reads TGTGCCAGCTCACAGGGGTTCAATAATTCACCCCTCCACTTT.

There are a few counts of this clonotype. The genes are TRBV30 and TRBJ2-5, with TRBD2 identical over 8 bases. V lost 8 bases and J lost 1; bases outside the gene matches: 9. This CDR3 is 14 amino acids long. CDR1 and CDR2 (germline): GTSNPN, SVGIG (reference sequence). The CDR3 spells CAGVRRGVQETQYF. The CDR3 bases are TGTGCCGGGGTACGGCGGGGGGTCCAAGAGACCCAGTACTTC.

The table lists this clonotype with many counts. The chain joins TRBV12-3 or TRBV12-4 to TRBJ2-2; perhaps TRBD1 as D (6 bases). This CDR3 region has 14 residues. With 6 bases removed from V and 6 bases from J, the gap between germline ends came to 14 bases. The CDR3 sequence: CASSTSYRAGELFF. The CDR3 bases are TGTGCCAGCAGCACAAGTTACAGGGCCGGGGAGCTGTTTTTT.

This chain uses TRBV5-1 with TRBJ1-4, with D perhaps TRBD1 (6 bases). Germline CDR1 is SGHRS and CDR2 is YFSETQ. V was trimmed by 0 bases and J by 3 bases, leaving 9 bases between them. The CDR3 has 15 residues. The CDR3: CASSLDRVANEKLFF. The CDR3 DNA reads as TGCGCCAGCAGCTTGGACAGGGTTGCTAATGAAAAACTGTTTTTT.

CDR3: CASREGMNTEAFF. DNA of the CDR3: TGTGCCAGCAGGGAGGGCATGAACACTGAAGCTTTCTTT. The J gene is TRBJ1-1, the V gene TRBV7-2; D gene ambiguous. This CDR3 spans 13 amino acids. V lost 6 bases and J lost 0, with 8 bases in between. Germline CDR1 is SGHTA and CDR2 is FQGNSA.

This chain links TRBV9 with TRBJ1-3; unclear D gene. Germline assignment: CDR1 SGDLS and CDR2 YYNGEE. Trimming stripped 0 bases from V and 0 bases from J, with 7 bases between. This CDR3 contains 15 residues. CDR3 bases: TGTGCCAGCAGCGTAGACCCCCGCTCTGGAAACACCATATATTTT. It encodes CASSVDPRSGNTIYF.

This clonotype turned up a few times. The J gene is TRBJ2-1, the V gene TRBV18; 8 bases match TRBD1. V shed 6 bases, J shed 1 base, and the junction held 5 bases outside the gene matches. The CDR3 is 15 residues long. Germline V gene data show CDR1 as KGHSH and CDR2 as LQKENI. CDR3 amino acids: CASSPTGVSYNEQFF. The CDR3 coding sequence is TGTGCCAGCTCCCCGACAGGGGTTTCCTACAATGAGCAGTTCTTC.

The rearrangement links TRBV20-1 to TRBJ2-4; TRBD2 aligns across 7 bases. The V and J ends lost 3 bases and 7 bases, in that order; junction bases with no gene match: 6. This CDR3 spans 13 amino acids. CDR1 and CDR2 (germline): DFQATT, SNEGSKA (reference sequence). The CDR3 DNA follows: TGCAGTGCTAGGGGAGGGTCGGACAACATTCAGTACTTC. Translated: CSARGGSDNIQYF.

This clonotype was detected only a few times. The chain recombines TRBV7-8 with TRBJ2-6; no clear D gene. V was shortened by 5 bases and J by 4 bases, with 18 bases between the two germline ends. CDR1 and CDR2 (germline): SGHVS, FQNEAQ. CDR3 length equals 17 residues. CDR3 protein: CASSPESVGWGANVLTF. The CDR3 DNA is TGTGCCAGCAGCCCTGAGAGCGTTGGTTGGGGGGCCAACGTCCTGACTTTC.

This clonotype was counted ten times or more. V and J are TRBV11-2 and TRBJ1-1; the D is unclear. The V and J ends lost 1 base and 3 bases respectively, with 6 bases between them. The V gene's germline CDR1 is SGHAT and CDR2 FQNNGV. This CDR3 comprises 13 residues. The CDR3 nucleotides are TGTGCCAGCAGCTTAGTGGTTCACACTGAAGCTTTCTTT. This codes for CASSLVVHTEAFF.